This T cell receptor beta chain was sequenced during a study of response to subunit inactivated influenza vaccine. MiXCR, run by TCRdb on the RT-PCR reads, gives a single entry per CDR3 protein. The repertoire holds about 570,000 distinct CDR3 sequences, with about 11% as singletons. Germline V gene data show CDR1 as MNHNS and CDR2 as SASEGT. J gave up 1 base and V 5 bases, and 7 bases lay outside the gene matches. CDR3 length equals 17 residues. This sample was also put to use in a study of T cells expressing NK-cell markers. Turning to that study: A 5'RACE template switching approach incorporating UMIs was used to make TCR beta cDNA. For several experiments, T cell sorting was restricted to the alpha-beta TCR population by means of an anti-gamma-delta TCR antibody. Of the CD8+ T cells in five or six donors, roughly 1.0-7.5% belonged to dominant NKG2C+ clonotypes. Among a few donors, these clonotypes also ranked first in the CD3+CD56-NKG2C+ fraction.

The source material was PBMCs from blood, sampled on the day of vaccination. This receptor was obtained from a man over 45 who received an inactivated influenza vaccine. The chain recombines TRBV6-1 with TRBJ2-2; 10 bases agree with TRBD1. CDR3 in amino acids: CASSPSGTGVNTGELFF. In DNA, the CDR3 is TGTGCCAGCAGTCCCAGCGGGACAGGGGTGAACACCGGGGAGCTGTTTTTT.